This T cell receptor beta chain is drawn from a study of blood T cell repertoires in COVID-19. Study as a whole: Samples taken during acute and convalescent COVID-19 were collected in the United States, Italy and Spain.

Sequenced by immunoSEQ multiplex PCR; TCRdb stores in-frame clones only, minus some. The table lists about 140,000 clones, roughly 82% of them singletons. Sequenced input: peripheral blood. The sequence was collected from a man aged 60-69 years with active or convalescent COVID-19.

The CDR3 DNA is TGCGCCAGCAGGACGGACAGTTTTAGCAATCAGCCCCAGCATTTT. Translated, it gives CASRTDSFSNQPQHF. The gene calls are TRBV10-2 and TRBJ1-5; tentatively, D is TRBD1 (6 bases). The ends were cut back, 6 bases at V and 0 bases at J, with 12 bases in the middle. Germline lookup yields CDR1 WSHSY and CDR2 SAAADI. This CDR3 contains 15 residues.